This TCR beta chain originates from a study of OX40 agonist ivuxolimab in advanced cancers. Turning to the study itself: Of mixed ages from about 23 to 85 and averaging roughly 60 years, the group was about 86% male. Study-wide points: CD4+ and CD8+ T cells in blood underwent clonal expansion by week 6 at 0.1 to 3.0 mg/kg.

This CDR3 has 13 residues. The V end was cut by 3 bases, the J end by 5 bases, with 10 bases between. Germline CDR1 and CDR2: LGHNT and FRNRAP. A word on this clone: What it recognizes is unknown.

Libraries were prepared by immunoSEQ multiplex PCR; TCRdb keeps only in-frame clonotypes and omits some of them. The data show over 60,000 clones, 89% seen once. Autoimmune disease history or systemic immunosuppression led to patient exclusion. The timepoints at which blood was sampled were baseline, cycle 4 day 1, and cycle 7 day 1. The genes are TRBV12-5 and TRBJ1-2; D gene ambiguous. Here the sequenced sample was CD4+ or CD8+ T cells sorted from blood, taken in a trial of the OX40 agonist ivuxolimab. This TCR was sampled from an adult with an advanced solid tumor such as melanoma, head and neck, liver or kidney cancer. As DNA, the CDR3 is TGTGCTAGTGGTTTTAGGGATGGGTATGGCTACACCTTC. Protein sequence: CASGFRDGYGYTF.